This T cell receptor beta chain originates from a study of blood T cell repertoires in COVID-19. Study background: Spain, Italy and the United States supplied samples that represented acute and convalescent COVID-19. T cells, B-cell-depleted T cells, or PBMCs supplied cDNA or gDNA.

Under the authors' procedure: Amplified reference gene primers provided the basis for estimating nucleated cell counts. Here immunoSEQ multiplex PCR was the method, and the copy in TCRdb shows in-frame clones only, minus some. The DNA gave D and trimming, while V, J and clone size come from that table. The table lists 400,000 to 450,000 clones, around 86% of them singletons. A single count supports this clone. Trimming at V came to 5 bases and at J to 1 base, leaving 9 bases not matched to a gene. CDR3 size: 18 residues. Germline V gives CDR1 MNHNY, CDR2 SVGAGI (reference sequence). Sequenced sample: peripheral blood. V usage is TRBV6-6 and J usage is TRBJ2-1, with 12 bases fitting TRBD2. This receptor was obtained from a woman aged 25-40 years with active or convalescent COVID-19. The CDR3 protein is CASSPGTSGLGSYNEQFF. CDR3 in DNA: TGTGCCAGCAGTCCCGGGACTAGCGGGCTCGGTTCCTACAATGAGCAGTTCTTC.